This T cell receptor beta chain was obtained from a study of CD8+ T cells in alopecia areata. This clone showed up just a few times. Treatment specified: oral pan-JAK inhibitor, 5-10 mg twice daily. Researchers gathered lesional scalp punch biopsies and peripheral blood from patients with alopecia areata. The length of the CDR3 is 14 residues. From germline, CDR1 is SGDLS and CDR2 YYNGEE. J gave up 6 bases and V 0 bases, and 6 bases lay outside the gene matches. Extraction and reverse transcription of RNA yielded cDNA as the sequencing template. TCRdb keeps only in-frame clones here, not all; method: immunoSEQ multiplex PCR. The profile shows roughly 280,000 clones, 60% of them singletons.

The sequenced sample was CD4+ T cells sorted from blood, obtained around week 52, from a patient treated with tofacitinib. The source is a human donor with alopecia areata. V is TRBV9 and J is TRBJ2-7, with TRBD1 matching 7 bases. CDR3 in DNA: TGTGCCAGCAGCGTAGGGGACAGCAGTCCCGAGCAGTACTTC. Its protein product is CASSVGDSSPEQYF.